Listed below are T cell receptor beta chains from one sample, sequenced in a study of T-cell reconstitution after alpha-beta-depleted transplantation in children. From the PCR reads, TCRdb called clonotypes with MiXCR, one entry per CDR3 protein. The sample has hundreds of thousands of distinct CDR3 sequences; 10% to 15% are singletons. The starting material was PBMCs, mostly from graft donor cells, obtained 360 days after TCRalphabeta/CD19-depleted stem cell transplant. Every receptor here comes from a male patient younger than 18 who had a stem cell transplant for acute myeloid leukemia, so the T cells may come from the graft donor. Both conserved end residues are part of each CDR3. The order of the fields is J gene, clone size, V gene, D gene, CDR3 protein, CDR3 DNA. D genes are given only for firm matches. Clone size is not always given. Where it is, it says once, few, many or a class for expanded clones.

j_gene: TRBJ2-5
abundance: many
v_gene: TRBV9
d_gene: NA
CDR3aa: CASSVASGETQYF
CDR3nt: TGTGCCAGCAGCGTAGCCAGTGGGGAGACCCAGTACTTC

j_gene: TRBJ1-6
abundance: NA
v_gene: TRBV27
d_gene: TRBD1
CDR3aa: CASSLPRQGGHGSPLHF
CDR3nt: TGTGCCAGCAGTTTACCCCGACAGGGTGGACATGGTTCACCCCTCCACTTT

j_gene: TRBJ2-2
abundance: NA
v_gene: TRBV4-3
d_gene: TRBD2
CDR3aa: CASSPGLAGGLPNTGELFF
CDR3nt: TGCGCCAGCAGCCCCGGACTAGCGGGAGGGCTACCGAACACCGGGGAGCTGTTTTTT

j_gene: TRBJ2-3
abundance: NA
v_gene: TRBV4-3
d_gene: TRBD2
CDR3aa: CASSQGVSSGQQYF
CDR3nt: TGCGCCAGCAGCCAAGGAGTCTCTAGCGGCCAGCAGTATTTT

j_gene: TRBJ2-1
abundance: few
v_gene: TRBV5-6
d_gene: TRBD2
CDR3aa: CASSLYASGDNEQFF
CDR3nt: TGTGCCAGCAGCTTGTACGCTAGCGGGGACAATGAGCAGTTCTTC

j_gene: TRBJ2-3
abundance: NA
v_gene: TRBV7-3
d_gene: TRBD2
CDR3aa: CASSPLRLAGTHLSTDTQYF
CDR3nt: TGTGCCAGCAGCCCCCTACGCCTAGCGGGAACCCACTTGAGCACAGATACGCAGTATTTT

j_gene: TRBJ1-1
abundance: many
v_gene: TRBV12-3/TRBV12-4
d_gene: NA
CDR3aa: CASSFRPGNAEAFF
CDR3nt: TGTGCCAGCAGTTTTCGGCCGGGAAACGCTGAAGCTTTCTTT

j_gene: TRBJ2-2
abundance: many
v_gene: TRBV6-2/TRBV6-3
d_gene: NA
CDR3aa: CASSQGWDTGELFF
CDR3nt: TGTGCCAGCAGCCAGGGGTGGGACACCGGGGAGCTGTTTTTT

j_gene: TRBJ2-7
abundance: few
v_gene: TRBV10-3
d_gene: TRBD1
CDR3aa: CAISRPQRLHRGSYEQYF
CDR3nt: TGTGCCATCAGCCGGCCCCAAAGGCTACACAGGGGTTCCTACGAGCAGTACTTC

j_gene: TRBJ2-1
abundance: NA
v_gene: TRBV28
d_gene: TRBD1
CDR3aa: CASSPYGTGGPRAYNEQFF
CDR3nt: TGTGCCAGCAGTCCATACGGGACAGGGGGCCCTCGAGCCTACAATGAGCAGTTCTTC

j_gene: TRBJ2-5
abundance: few
v_gene: TRBV15
d_gene: TRBD2
CDR3aa: CATSRDLPSGRAGETQYF
CDR3nt: TGTGCCACCAGCAGAGATCTCCCGAGCGGGAGGGCCGGAGAGACCCAGTACTTC

j_gene: TRBJ2-2
abundance: many
v_gene: TRBV2
d_gene: TRBD2
CDR3aa: CATQLGTTYTGELFF
CDR3nt: TGTGCCACCCAACTGGGGACTACTTACACCGGGGAGCTGTTTTTT

j_gene: TRBJ2-7
abundance: many
v_gene: TRBV15
d_gene: TRBD2
CDR3aa: CATSRLAGGYEQYF
CDR3nt: TGTGCCACCAGCAGGCTAGCGGGAGGGTACGAGCAGTACTTC

j_gene: TRBJ1-3
abundance: many
v_gene: TRBV25-1
d_gene: TRBD1
CDR3aa: CASSEWETGVEGNTIYF
CDR3nt: TGTGCCAGCAGTGAATGGGAGACAGGGGTGGAAGGAAACACCATATATTTT

j_gene: TRBJ2-3
abundance: many
v_gene: TRBV5-1
d_gene: NA
CDR3aa: CASSQIQGDTQYF
CDR3nt: TGCGCCAGCAGCCAAATCCAGGGAGATACGCAGTATTTT

j_gene: TRBJ2-1
abundance: few
v_gene: TRBV4-1
d_gene: TRBD2
CDR3aa: CASSQPGLRYNEQFF
CDR3nt: TGCGCCAGCAGCCAGCCGGGACTACGCTACAATGAGCAGTTCTTC

j_gene: TRBJ1-1
abundance: NA
v_gene: TRBV5-1
d_gene: NA
CDR3aa: CSSSLAGGGEEAFF
CDR3nt: TGCTCCAGCAGCTTGGCCGGGGGGGGCGAGGAGGCTTTCTTT

j_gene: TRBJ1-1
abundance: NA
v_gene: TRBV5-1
d_gene: NA
CDR3aa: CASRREITEAFF
CDR3nt: TGCGCCAGCAGAAGGGAAATCACTGAAGCTTTCTTT

j_gene: TRBJ2-7
abundance: many
v_gene: TRBV6-2/TRBV6-3
d_gene: NA
CDR3aa: CASSYLDNEQYF
CDR3nt: TGTGCCAGCAGTTACCTGGACAACGAGCAGTACTTC

j_gene: TRBJ2-1
abundance: many
v_gene: TRBV5-1
d_gene: NA
CDR3aa: CASSFGGQLYNEQFF
CDR3nt: TGCGCCAGCAGCTTTGGGGGGCAATTGTACAATGAGCAGTTCTTC

j_gene: TRBJ2-2
abundance: many
v_gene: TRBV5-6
d_gene: NA
CDR3aa: CASSLVGSITGELFF
CDR3nt: TGTGCCAGCAGCTTGGTGGGCAGTATCACCGGGGAGCTGTTTTTT

j_gene: TRBJ2-7
abundance: NA
v_gene: TRBV6-6
d_gene: NA
CDR3aa: CASSYSGPLEQYF
CDR3nt: TGTGCCAGCAGTTACTCTGGTCCGTTAGAGCAGTACTTC

j_gene: TRBJ2-3
abundance: few
v_gene: TRBV28
d_gene: TRBD1
CDR3aa: CASSNRGIGTDTQYF
CDR3nt: TGTGCCAGCAGTAACAGGGGGATTGGGACAGATACGCAGTATTTT

j_gene: TRBJ1-2
abundance: many
v_gene: TRBV28
d_gene: NA
CDR3aa: CASSFYGTRNTF
CDR3nt: TGTGCCAGCAGTTTTTACGGGACAAGGAACACCTTC

j_gene: TRBJ2-2
abundance: NA
v_gene: TRBV20-1
d_gene: TRBD2
CDR3aa: CSARDTSGRSPGELFF
CDR3nt: TGCAGTGCTAGAGACACTAGCGGGCGGAGTCCGGGGGAGCTGTTTTTT

j_gene: TRBJ2-7
abundance: few
v_gene: TRBV9
d_gene: TRBD2
CDR3aa: CASSVGGTSGSYEQYF
CDR3nt: TGTGCCAGCAGCGTAGGGGGGACTAGCGGGAGCTACGAGCAGTACTTC

j_gene: TRBJ2-5
abundance: NA
v_gene: TRBV20-1
d_gene: NA
CDR3aa: CSAQLAFQETQYF
CDR3nt: TGCAGTGCCCAACTAGCATTCCAAGAGACCCAGTACTTC

j_gene: TRBJ2-7
abundance: many
v_gene: TRBV11-2
d_gene: TRBD1
CDR3aa: CASSLFRGQGSEQYF
CDR3nt: TGTGCCAGCAGCTTATTCCGGGGACAGGGAAGCGAGCAGTACTTC

j_gene: TRBJ2-7
abundance: NA
v_gene: TRBV20-1
d_gene: TRBD2
CDR3aa: CSRTSDLSYEQYF
CDR3nt: TGCAGTCGTACTAGCGACCTATCCTACGAGCAGTACTTC

j_gene: TRBJ2-1
abundance: few
v_gene: TRBV3-1
d_gene: TRBD2
CDR3aa: CASSQGRAGGKYNEQFF
CDR3nt: TGTGCCAGCAGCCAAGGACGGGCGGGAGGAAAATACAATGAGCAGTTCTTC

j_gene: TRBJ1-4
abundance: NA
v_gene: TRBV6-1
d_gene: NA
CDR3aa: CASTSKQRNEKLFF
CDR3nt: TGTGCCAGCACGAGCAAACAGAGAAATGAAAAACTGTTTTTT

j_gene: TRBJ2-1
abundance: many
v_gene: TRBV5-5
d_gene: NA
CDR3aa: CASSLYPGTLSSYNEQFF
CDR3nt: TGTGCCAGCAGCCTTTACCCCGGGACCCTGAGCTCCTACAATGAGCAGTTCTTC

j_gene: TRBJ2-5
abundance: NA
v_gene: TRBV11-3
d_gene: TRBD1
CDR3aa: CASSLGGQGQETQYF
CDR3nt: TGTGCCAGCAGCTTAGGGGGACAGGGCCAAGAGACCCAGTACTTC

j_gene: TRBJ2-7
abundance: NA
v_gene: TRBV29-1
d_gene: NA
CDR3aa: CSAAGILFSYEQYF
CDR3nt: TGCAGCGCAGCGGGCATCCTTTTTTCCTACGAGCAGTACTTC

j_gene: TRBJ2-4
abundance: NA
v_gene: TRBV27
d_gene: NA
CDR3aa: CASSLSGGKNIQYF
CDR3nt: TGTGCCAGCAGTTTATCCGGGGGCAAAAACATTCAGTACTTC

j_gene: TRBJ1-1
abundance: many
v_gene: TRBV5-6
d_gene: NA
CDR3aa: CASSPPGWGTEAFF
CDR3nt: TGTGCCAGCAGCCCCCCAGGGTGGGGCACTGAAGCTTTCTTT